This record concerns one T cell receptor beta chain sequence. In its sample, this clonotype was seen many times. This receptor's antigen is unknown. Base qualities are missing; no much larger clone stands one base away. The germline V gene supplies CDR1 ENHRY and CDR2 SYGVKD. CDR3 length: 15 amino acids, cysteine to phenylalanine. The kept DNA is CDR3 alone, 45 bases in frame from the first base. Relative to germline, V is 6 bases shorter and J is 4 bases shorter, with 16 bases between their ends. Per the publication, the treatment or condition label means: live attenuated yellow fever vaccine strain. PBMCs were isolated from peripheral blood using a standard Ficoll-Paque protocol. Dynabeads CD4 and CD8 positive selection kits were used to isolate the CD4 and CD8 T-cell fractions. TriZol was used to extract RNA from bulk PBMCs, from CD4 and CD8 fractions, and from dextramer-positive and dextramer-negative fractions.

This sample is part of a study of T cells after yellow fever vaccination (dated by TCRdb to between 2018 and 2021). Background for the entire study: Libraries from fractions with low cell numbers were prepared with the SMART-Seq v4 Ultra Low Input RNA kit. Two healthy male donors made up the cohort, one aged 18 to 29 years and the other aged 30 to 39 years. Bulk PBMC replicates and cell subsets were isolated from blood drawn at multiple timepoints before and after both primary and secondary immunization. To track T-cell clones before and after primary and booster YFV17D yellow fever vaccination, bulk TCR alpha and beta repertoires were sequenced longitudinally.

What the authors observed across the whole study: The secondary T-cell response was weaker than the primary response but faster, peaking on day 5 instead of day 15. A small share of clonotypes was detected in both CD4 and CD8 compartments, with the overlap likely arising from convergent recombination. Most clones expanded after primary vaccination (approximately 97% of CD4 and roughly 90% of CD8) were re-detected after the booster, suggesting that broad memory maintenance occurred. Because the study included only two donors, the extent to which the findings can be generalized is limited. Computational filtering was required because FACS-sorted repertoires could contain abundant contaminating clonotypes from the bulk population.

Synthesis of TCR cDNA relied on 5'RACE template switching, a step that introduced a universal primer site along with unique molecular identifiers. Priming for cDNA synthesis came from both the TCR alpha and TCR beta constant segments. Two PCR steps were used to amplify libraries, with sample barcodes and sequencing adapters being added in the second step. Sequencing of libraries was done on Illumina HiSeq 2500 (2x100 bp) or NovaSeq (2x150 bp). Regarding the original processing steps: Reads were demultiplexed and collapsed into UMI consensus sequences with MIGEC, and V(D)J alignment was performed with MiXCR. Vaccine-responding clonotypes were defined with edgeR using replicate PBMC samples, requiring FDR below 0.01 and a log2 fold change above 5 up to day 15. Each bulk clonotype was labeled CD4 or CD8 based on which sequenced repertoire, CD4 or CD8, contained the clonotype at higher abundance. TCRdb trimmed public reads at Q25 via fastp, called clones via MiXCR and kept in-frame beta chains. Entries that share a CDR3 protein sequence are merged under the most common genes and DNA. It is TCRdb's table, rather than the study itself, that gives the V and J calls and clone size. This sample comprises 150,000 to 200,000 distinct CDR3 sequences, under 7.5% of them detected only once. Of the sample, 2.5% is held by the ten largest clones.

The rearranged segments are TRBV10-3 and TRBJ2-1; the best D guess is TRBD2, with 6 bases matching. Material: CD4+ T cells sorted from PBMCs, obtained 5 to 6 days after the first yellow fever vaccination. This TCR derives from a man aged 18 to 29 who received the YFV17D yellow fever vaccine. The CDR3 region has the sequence CAIRPFGAGYNEQFF. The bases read TGTGCCATCAGGCCCTTTGGGGCGGGGTACAATGAGCAGTTCTTC.